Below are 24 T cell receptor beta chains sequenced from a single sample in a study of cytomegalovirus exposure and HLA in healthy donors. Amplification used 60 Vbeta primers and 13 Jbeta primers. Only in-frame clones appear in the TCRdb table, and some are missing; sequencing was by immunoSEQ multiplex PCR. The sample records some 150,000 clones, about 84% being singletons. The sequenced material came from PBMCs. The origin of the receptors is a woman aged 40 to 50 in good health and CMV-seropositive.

The CDR3 DNA is TGTGCCAGCAGCTCCTATAGCGGGGGAGACACAGATACGCAGTATTTT. This gives the protein CASSSYSGGDTDTQYF. The chain uses TRBV7-9 and TRBJ2-3; 9 bases are a match to TRBD2. Germline trimming cut 4 bases from V and 2 bases from J; bases unmatched to any gene: 7. The CDR3 totals 16 residues. CDR1 SEHNR and CDR2 FQNEAQ come from the germline V gene (reference sequence).

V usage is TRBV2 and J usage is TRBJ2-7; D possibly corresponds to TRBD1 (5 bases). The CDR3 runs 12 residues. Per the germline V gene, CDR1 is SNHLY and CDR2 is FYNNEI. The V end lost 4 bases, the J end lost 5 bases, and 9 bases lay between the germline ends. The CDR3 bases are TGTGCCAGCAGTGTTGGCAGGGACGAGCAGTACTTC. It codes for CASSVGRDEQYF.

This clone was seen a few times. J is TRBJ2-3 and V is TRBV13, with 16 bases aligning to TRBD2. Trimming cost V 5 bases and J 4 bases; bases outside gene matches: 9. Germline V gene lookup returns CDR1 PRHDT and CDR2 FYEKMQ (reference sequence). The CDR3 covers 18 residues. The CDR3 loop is CASSPDPGLAGGSDTQYF. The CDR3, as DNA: TGTGCCAGCAGCCCCGACCCGGGACTAGCGGGAGGGTCAGATACGCAGTATTTT.

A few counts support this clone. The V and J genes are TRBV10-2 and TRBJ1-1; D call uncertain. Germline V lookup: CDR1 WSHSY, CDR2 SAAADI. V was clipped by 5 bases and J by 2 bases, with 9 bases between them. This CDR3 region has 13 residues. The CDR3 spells CASSHRTNTEAFF. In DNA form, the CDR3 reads TGCGCCAGCAGTCATAGGACTAACACTGAAGCTTTCTTT.

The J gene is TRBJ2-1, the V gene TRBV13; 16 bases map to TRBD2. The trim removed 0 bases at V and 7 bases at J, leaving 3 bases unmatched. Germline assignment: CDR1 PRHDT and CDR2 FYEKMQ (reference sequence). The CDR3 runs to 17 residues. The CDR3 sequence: CASSLGGLAGGGNEQFF. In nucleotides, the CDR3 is TGTGCCAGCAGCTTAGGGGGACTAGCGGGAGGGGGGAATGAGCAGTTCTTC.

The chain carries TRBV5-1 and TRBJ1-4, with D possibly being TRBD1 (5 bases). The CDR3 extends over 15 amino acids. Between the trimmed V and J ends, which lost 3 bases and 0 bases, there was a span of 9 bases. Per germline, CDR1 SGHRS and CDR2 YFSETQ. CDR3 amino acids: CASSSGGATNEKLFF. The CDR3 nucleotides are TGCGCCAGCAGCTCCGGGGGAGCAACTAATGAAAAACTGTTTTTT.

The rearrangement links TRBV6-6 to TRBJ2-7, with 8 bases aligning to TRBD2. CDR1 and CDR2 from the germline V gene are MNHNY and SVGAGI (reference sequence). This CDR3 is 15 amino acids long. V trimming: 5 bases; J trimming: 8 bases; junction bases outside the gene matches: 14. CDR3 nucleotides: TGTGCCAGCAGTCCAGTAGCGGGGAAAGGAATAAAGCAGTACTTC. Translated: CASSPVAGKGIKQYF.

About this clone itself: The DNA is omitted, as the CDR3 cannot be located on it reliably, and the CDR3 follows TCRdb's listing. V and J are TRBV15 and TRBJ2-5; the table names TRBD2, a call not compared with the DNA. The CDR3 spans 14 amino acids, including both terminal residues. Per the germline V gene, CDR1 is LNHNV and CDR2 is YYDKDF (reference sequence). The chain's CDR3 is CATSRDFGEETQYF.

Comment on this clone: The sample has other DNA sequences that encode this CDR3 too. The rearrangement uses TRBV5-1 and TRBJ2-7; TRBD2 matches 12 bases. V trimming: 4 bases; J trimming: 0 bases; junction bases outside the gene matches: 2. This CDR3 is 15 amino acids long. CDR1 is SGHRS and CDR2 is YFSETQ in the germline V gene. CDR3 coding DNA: TGCGCCAGCAGCCCGACTAGCGGGAGCTCCTACGAGCAGTACTTC. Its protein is CASSPTSGSSYEQYF.

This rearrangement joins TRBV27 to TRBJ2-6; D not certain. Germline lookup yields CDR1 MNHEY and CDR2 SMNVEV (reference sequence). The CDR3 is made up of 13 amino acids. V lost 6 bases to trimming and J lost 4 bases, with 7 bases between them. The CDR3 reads CASSTGGANVLTF. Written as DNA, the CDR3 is TGTGCCAGCAGCACCGGGGGGGCCAACGTCCTGACTTTC.

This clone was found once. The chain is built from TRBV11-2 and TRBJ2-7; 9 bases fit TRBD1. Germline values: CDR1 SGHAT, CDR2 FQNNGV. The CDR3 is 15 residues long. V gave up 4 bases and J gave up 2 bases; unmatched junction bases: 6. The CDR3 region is CASSSNRGLPYEQYF. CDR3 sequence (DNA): TGTGCCAGCAGCTCGAACAGGGGGCTTCCCTACGAGCAGTACTTC. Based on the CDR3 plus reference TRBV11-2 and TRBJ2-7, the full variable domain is EAGVAQSPRYKIIEKRQSVAFWCNPISGHATLYWYQQILGQGPKLLIQFQNNGVVDDSQLPKDRFSAERLKGVDSTLKIQPAKLEDSAVYLCASSSNRGLPYEQYFGPGTRLTVT.

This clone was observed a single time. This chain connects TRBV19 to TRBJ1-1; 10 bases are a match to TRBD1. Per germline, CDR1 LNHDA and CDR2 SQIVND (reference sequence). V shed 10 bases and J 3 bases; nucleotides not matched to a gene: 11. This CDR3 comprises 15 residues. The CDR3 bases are TGTGCCACCAAAGTGACAGGGGGCTTTCACACTGAAGCTTTCTTT. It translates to CATKVTGGFHTEAFF. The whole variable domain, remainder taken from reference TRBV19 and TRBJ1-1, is DGGITQSPKYLFRKEGQNVTLSCEQNLNHDAMYWYRQDPGQGLRLIYYSQIVNDFQKGDIAEGYSVSREKKESFPLTVTSAQKNPTAFYLCATKVTGGFHTEAFFGQGTRLTVV.

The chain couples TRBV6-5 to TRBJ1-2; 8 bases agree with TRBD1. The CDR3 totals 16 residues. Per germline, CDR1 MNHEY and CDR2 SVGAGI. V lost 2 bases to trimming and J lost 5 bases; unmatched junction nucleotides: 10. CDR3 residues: CASSYAGRQGSYGYTF. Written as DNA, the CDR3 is TGTGCCAGCAGTTACGCAGGCCGACAGGGGTCATATGGCTACACCTTC.

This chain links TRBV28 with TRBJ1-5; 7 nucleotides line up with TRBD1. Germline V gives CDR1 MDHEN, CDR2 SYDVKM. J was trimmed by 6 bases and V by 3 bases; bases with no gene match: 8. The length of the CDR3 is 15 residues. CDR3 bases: TGTGCCAGCAGTTTGCCAGGGGGGACGGGTCAGCCCCAGCATTTT. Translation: CASSLPGGTGQPQHF.

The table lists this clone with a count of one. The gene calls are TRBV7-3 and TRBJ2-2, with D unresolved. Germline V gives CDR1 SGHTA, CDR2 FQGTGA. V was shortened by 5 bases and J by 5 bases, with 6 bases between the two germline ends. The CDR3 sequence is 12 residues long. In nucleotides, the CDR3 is TGTGCCAGCAGCCCCTCTACCGGGGAGCTGTTTTTT. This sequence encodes CASSPSTGELFF.

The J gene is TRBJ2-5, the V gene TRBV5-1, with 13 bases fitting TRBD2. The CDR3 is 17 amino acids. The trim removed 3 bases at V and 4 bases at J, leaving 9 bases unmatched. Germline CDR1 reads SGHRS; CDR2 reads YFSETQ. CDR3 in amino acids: CASSSGTSGIGGETQYF. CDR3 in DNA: TGCGCCAGCAGCTCAGGGACTAGCGGGATCGGGGGAGAGACCCAGTACTTC.

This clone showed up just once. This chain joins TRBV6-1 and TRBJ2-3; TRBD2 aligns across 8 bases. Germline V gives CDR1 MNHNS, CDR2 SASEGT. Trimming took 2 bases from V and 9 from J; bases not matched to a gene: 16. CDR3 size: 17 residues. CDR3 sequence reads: CASSELQAGAGGGTQYF. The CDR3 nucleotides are TGTGCCAGCAGTGAACTCCAAGCGGGGGCGGGGGGAGGCACGCAGTATTTT.

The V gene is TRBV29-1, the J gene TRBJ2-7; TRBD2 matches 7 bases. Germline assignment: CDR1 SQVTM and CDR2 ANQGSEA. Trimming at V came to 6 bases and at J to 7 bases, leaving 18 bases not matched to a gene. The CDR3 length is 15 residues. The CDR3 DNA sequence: TGCAGCGTCGTCCGACTGAGCGGGACTGCGTCTGAGCAGTACTTC. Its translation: CSVVRLSGTASEQYF.

The CDR3, as DNA: TGTGCCAGCAGCTTGGCCGGGGACAGCTACTCCTACGAGCAGTACTTC. It encodes CASSLAGDSYSYEQYF. The rearrangement links TRBV5-5 to TRBJ2-7; 7 positions agree with TRBD1. V dropped 0 bases and J dropped 0; count of bases not matched to a gene: 6. CDR3 length: 16 residues. Germline loops: CDR1 SGHKS, CDR2 YYEKEE (reference sequence).

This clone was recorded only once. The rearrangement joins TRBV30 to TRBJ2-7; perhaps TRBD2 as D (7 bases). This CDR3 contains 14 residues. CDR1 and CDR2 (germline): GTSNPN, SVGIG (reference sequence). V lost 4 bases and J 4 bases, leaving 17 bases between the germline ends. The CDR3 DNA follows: TGTGCCTGGAAGACGAACGGGGGGCCTTACGAGCAGTACTTC. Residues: CAWKTNGGPYEQYF.

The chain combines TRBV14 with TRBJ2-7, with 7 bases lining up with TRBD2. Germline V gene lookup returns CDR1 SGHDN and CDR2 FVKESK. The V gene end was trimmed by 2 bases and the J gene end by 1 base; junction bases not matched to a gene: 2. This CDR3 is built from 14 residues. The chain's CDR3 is CASSQREVSYEQYF. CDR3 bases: TGTGCCAGCAGCCAACGGGAGGTTTCCTACGAGCAGTACTTC.

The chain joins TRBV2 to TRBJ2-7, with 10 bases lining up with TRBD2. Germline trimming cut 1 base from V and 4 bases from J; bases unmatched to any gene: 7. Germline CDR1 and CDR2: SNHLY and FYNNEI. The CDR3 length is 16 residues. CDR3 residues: CASSEVELAGRYEQYF. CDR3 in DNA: TGTGCCAGCAGTGAAGTTGAACTAGCGGGAAGATACGAGCAGTACTTC.

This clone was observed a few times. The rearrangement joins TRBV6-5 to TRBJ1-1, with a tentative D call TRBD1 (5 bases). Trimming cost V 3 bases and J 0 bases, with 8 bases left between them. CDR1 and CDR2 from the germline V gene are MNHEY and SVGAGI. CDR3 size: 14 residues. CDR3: CASSYRQMNTEAFF. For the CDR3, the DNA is TGTGCCAGCAGTTATAGACAGATGAACACTGAAGCTTTCTTT.

CDR3 DNA sequence: TGTGCCAGCTCACCACCGAGTAGGCGGACAGGGTCTCGTCAAGAGACCCAGTACTTC. Encoded protein: CASSPPSRRTGSRQETQYF. The chain has TRBV18 and TRBJ2-5; 8 nucleotides line up with TRBD1. The CDR3 length is 19 residues. V shed 0 bases and J 2 bases; nucleotides not matched to a gene: 14. CDR1 and CDR2 from the germline V gene are KGHSH and LQKENI.